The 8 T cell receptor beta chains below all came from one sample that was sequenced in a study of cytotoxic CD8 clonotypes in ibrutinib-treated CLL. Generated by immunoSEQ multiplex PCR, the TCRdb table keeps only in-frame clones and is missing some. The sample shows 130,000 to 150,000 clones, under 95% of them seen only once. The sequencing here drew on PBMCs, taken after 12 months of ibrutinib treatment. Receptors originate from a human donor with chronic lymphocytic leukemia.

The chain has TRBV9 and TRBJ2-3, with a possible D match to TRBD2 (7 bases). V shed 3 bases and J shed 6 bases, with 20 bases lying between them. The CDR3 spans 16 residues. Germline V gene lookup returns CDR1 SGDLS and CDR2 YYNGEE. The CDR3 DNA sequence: TGTGCCAGCAGCGGGGAGGGGGTAGGGAGTAGGGATACGCAGTATTTT. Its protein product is CASSGEGVGSRDTQYF.

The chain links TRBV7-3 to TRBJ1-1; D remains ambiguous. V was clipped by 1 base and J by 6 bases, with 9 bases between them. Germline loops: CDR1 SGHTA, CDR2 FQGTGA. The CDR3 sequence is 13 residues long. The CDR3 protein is CASSLNWRAEAFF. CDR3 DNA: TGTGCCAGCAGCTTAAATTGGAGGGCTGAAGCTTTCTTT. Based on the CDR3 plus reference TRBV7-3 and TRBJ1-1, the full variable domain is GAGVSQTPSNKVTEKGKYVELRCDPISGHTALYWYRQSLGQGPEFLIYFQGTGAADDSGLPNDRFFAVRPEGSVSTLKIQRTERGDSAVYLCASSLNWRAEAFFGQGTRLTVV.

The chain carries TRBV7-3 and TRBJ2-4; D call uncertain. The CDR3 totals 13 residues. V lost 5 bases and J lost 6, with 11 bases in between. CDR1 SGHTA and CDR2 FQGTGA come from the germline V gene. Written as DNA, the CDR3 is TGTGCCAGCAGCCCGGTCCCCGGAAACATTCAGTACTTC. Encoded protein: CASSPVPGNIQYF. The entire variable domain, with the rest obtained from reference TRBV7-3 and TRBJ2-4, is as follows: GAGVSQTPSNKVTEKGKYVELRCDPISGHTALYWYRQSLGQGPEFLIYFQGTGAADDSGLPNDRFFAVRPEGSVSTLKIQRTERGDSAVYLCASSPVPGNIQYFGAGTRLSVL.

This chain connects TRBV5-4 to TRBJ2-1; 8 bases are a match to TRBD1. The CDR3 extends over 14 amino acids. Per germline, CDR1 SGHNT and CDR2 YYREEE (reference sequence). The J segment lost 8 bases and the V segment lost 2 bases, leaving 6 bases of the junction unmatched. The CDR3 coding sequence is TGTGCCAGCAGCTTCGGGCAGGGGGCCGATGAGCAGTTCTTC. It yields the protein CASSFGQGADEQFF. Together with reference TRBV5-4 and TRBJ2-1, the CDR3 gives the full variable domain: ETGVTQSPTHLIKTRGQQVTLRCSSQSGHNTVSWYQQALGQGPQFIFQYYREEENGRGNFPPRFSGLQFPNYSSELNVNALELDDSALYLCASSFGQGADEQFFGPGTRLTVL.

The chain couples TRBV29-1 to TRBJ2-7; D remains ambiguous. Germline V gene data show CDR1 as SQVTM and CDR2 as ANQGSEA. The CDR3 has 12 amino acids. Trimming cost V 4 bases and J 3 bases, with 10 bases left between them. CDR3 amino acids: CSVGQNVYEQYF. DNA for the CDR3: TGCAGCGTTGGGCAGAACGTCTACGAGCAGTACTTC.

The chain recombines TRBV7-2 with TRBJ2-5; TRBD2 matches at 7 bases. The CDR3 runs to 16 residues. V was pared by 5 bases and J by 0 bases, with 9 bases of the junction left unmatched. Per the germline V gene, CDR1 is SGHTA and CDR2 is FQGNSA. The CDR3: CASSPLGGGNQETQYF. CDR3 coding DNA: TGTGCCAGCAGCCCCCTTGGCGGGGGTAACCAAGAGACCCAGTACTTC.

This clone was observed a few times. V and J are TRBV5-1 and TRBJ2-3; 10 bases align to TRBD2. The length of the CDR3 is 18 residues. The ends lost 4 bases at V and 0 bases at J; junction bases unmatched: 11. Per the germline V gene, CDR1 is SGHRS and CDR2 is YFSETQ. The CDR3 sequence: CASSIGLAAQPSTDTQYF. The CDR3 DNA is TGCGCCAGCAGCATAGGACTAGCGGCCCAACCTAGCACAGATACGCAGTATTTT.

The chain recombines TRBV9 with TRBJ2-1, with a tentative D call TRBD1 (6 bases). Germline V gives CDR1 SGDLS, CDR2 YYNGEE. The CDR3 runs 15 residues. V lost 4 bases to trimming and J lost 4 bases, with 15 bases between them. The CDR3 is CASSPSDSFYNEQFF. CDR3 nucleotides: TGTGCCAGCAGCCCTTCGGACAGTTTTTACAATGAGCAGTTCTTC. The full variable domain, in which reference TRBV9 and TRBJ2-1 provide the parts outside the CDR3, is DSGVTQTPKHLITATGQRVTLRCSPRSGDLSVYWYQQSLDQGLQFLIQYYNGEERAKGNILERFSAQQFPDLHSELNLSSLELGDSALYFCASSPSDSFYNEQFFGPGTRLTVL.